Given below is one T cell receptor beta chain in context. Its antigen is not known. This sample is drawn from a study of cytomegalovirus exposure and HLA in healthy donors. V shed 5 bases and J 5 bases; nucleotides not matched to a gene: 7. Germline lookup yields CDR1 SGHAT and CDR2 FQDESV (reference sequence). CDR3 size: 14 residues. The method was immunoSEQ multiplex PCR; TCRdb's version includes in-frame clones alone and lacks a portion of them. This table holds fewer than 120,000 clones, approximately 87% found once. Points from the study as a whole: Among TCR beta chains, those listed as cytomegalovirus-associated numbered more than 150.

This clonotype was obtained from a woman aged 25 to 45 in good health and CMV-seropositive. The chain recombines TRBV11-1 with TRBJ2-7, with 9 bases that match TRBD1. The sample taken for sequencing was PBMCs. This CDR3 reads CASSPRDRVDEQYF. Written as DNA, the CDR3 is TGTGCCAGCAGCCCTCGGGACAGGGTCGACGAGCAGTACTTC.